The source of this TCR beta chain is a study of blood T cells in healthy people across ages. A remark on this clonotype: Its cognate antigen is unknown.

PCR was performed a second time for about 7 to 12 cycles using a sample-barcoded 5' primer and a J-beta primer mix. A 12-random-nucleotide template-switch adaptor tagged each cDNA molecule. TCRdb called the 5' RACE reads again in MiXCR, with one record for every CDR3 protein. The repertoire consists of about 1.8 million distinct CDR3 sequences, with about 50% occurring once and the leading ten covering approximately 2.1%. Germline CDR1 is MNHEY and CDR2 is SMNVEV (reference sequence). This CDR3 is built from 16 residues. Whole-study results and caveats: Diversity estimates drawn from one million T cells were deemed underestimates. Higher diversity and more naive CD4+ cells were features of long-lived donors, compared to aged donors.

The V and J genes are TRBV27 and TRBJ2-4, with 10 bases lining up with TRBD1. The end of the DNA aligns better with TRBJ2-5, so the J call may be wrong. The sample taken for sequencing was blood. The TCR was taken from a woman aged 35 to 49 in good health. CDR3 in amino acids: CASSLSGQGRQETQYF. As DNA, the CDR3 is TGTGCCAGCAGTTTATCGGGACAGGGGAGGCAAGAGACCCAGTACTTC.